Presented here are 3 T cell receptor beta chains from one specimen sequenced in a study of T cells after yellow fever vaccination (dated by TCRdb to between 2018 and 2020). The sample's treatment or condition label, decoded: live attenuated yellow fever vaccine strain. The library came from 5' RACE. Sequencing took place on an Illumina HiSeq 2500. TCRdb handled the public reads itself, with Q25 trimming in fastp and clone calling in MiXCR, and kept productive beta chains. Entries are consolidated by CDR3 protein sequence, retaining the most common genes and DNA. The sample table records about 57,000 distinct CDR3 sequences; 6.5% to 8% of these occur just once. The ten largest make up about 38% of the sample. The sequencing used CD8+ T cells sorted from PBMCs, collected 15 days after the yellow fever booster vaccination. All receptors come from a man aged 25-45 years who received the YFV17D yellow fever vaccine.

This clonotype was seen many times. The V and J genes are TRBV2 and TRBJ2-2; D may be TRBD1 (7 bases). The V gene lost 4 bases and the J gene lost 4 bases, with 13 bases spanning the gap. The CDR3 is made up of 15 amino acids. The germline V gene encodes CDR1 SNHLY and CDR2 FYNNEI. CDR3 loop: CASSVSGGLTGELFF. As DNA, the CDR3 is TGTGCCAGCAGTGTGTCAGGGGGACTCACCGGGGAGCTGTTTTTT.

This clonotype was seen at least ten times. V gene TRBV11-2 combines with J gene TRBJ2-7, with a weak D call TRBD1 (6 bases). The germline V gene has CDR1 SGHAT and CDR2 FQNNGV. The CDR3 has 14 residues. V dropped 5 bases and J dropped 7 bases, with 18 bases sitting between them. This chain's CDR3 is CASSPTGFQAEQYF. DNA of the CDR3: TGTGCCAGCAGCCCTACAGGGTTTCAAGCGGAGCAGTACTTC.

This clonotype was recorded many times. This chain uses TRBV19 with TRBJ2-1, with a possible D match to TRBD1 (5 bases). Trimming pared 8 bases from V and 5 bases from J, leaving 7 bases between. Per the germline V gene, CDR1 is LNHDA and CDR2 is SQIVND (reference sequence). The CDR3 is 11 amino acids. CDR3 region: CASAQDNEQFF. CDR3 coding DNA: TGTGCCAGTGCACAGGACAATGAGCAGTTCTTC.